The 9 T cell receptor beta chains given below trace back to one sample, sequenced in a study of shared clonotypes between healthy human individuals. The repertoire was sequenced with immunoSEQ multiplex PCR; TCRdb's copy has only in-frame clones and lacks some. Of over a million clones listed, approximately 98.5% are singletons. The sample was naive CD4+ T cells sorted from blood. Subset noted: CD45RA+ positively selected. The receptors here all came from a man aged 25-45 years in good health.

The rearrangement uses TRBV6-6 and TRBJ2-7; D remains ambiguous. CDR3 size: 12 residues. The V and J ends lost 2 bases and 3 bases respectively, with 5 bases between them. CDR1 MNHNY and CDR2 SVGAGI come from the germline V gene (reference sequence). The CDR3 sequence is CASSYLNYEQYF. In DNA form, the CDR3 reads TGTGCCAGCAGTTACCTAAACTACGAGCAGTACTTC.

This clone was observed once. This rearrangement joins TRBV5-1 to TRBJ2-1, with TRBD2 matching 10 bases. The CDR3 length is 14 residues. Germline V lookup: CDR1 SGHRS, CDR2 YFSETQ. The J segment lost 6 bases and the V segment lost 4 bases, leaving 4 bases of the junction unmatched. Here the CDR3 reads CASSQGLAFNEQFF. The CDR3 DNA reads TGCGCCAGCAGCCAGGGACTAGCGTTCAATGAGCAGTTCTTC.

CDR3 sequence reads: CASSRGDSYEQYF. Written as DNA, the CDR3 is TGCGCCAGCAGTCGAGGGGACAGCTACGAGCAGTACTTC. The chain recombines TRBV10-1 with TRBJ2-7; 7 bases fit TRBD1. The CDR3 has 13 residues. V lost 5 bases, J lost 3 bases, and 4 bases stayed unmatched. The germline gives CDR1 WNHNN, CDR2 SYGVQD (reference sequence).

This rearrangement joins TRBV5-4 to TRBJ1-4; possibly TRBD1 for D (5 bases). Deletions cut 4 bases from V and 8 bases from J, with 15 bases between. Germline V lookup: CDR1 SGHNT, CDR2 YYREEE (reference sequence). The CDR3 totals 14 residues. CDR3 loop: CASSVPGRGEKLFF. The DNA of the CDR3 is TGTGCCAGCAGCGTGCCGGGACGGGGGGAAAAACTGTTTTTT.

The J gene is TRBJ1-1, the V gene TRBV6-6; the match to TRBD1 covers 8 bases. The junction had 6 bases not matched to a gene; V was cut back by 0 bases and J by 12 bases. This CDR3 region has 13 residues. In germline, CDR1 is MNHNY, CDR2 SVGAGI (reference sequence). The CDR3 region has the DNA TGTGCCAGCAGTTACTCAGGCGGACAGGGCTCTTTCTTT. The encoded protein is CASSYSGGQGSFF.

This chain links TRBV5-6 with TRBJ1-2; 7 bases align to TRBD1. Trimming at V came to 0 bases and at J to 4 bases, leaving 6 bases not matched to a gene. The germline V gene has CDR1 SGHDT and CDR2 YYEEEE. This CDR3 has 15 amino acids. The CDR3 nucleotides are TGTGCCAGCAGCTTGGGGGGACAGCTCCTCTATGGCTACACCTTC. It translates to CASSLGGQLLYGYTF. The whole variable domain, filled in from reference TRBV5-6 and TRBJ1-2, reads DAGVTQSPTHLIKTRGQQVTLRCSPKSGHDTVSWYQQALGQGPQFIFQYYEEEERQRGNFPDRFSGHQFPNYSSELNVNALLLGDSALYLCASSLGGQLLYGYTFGSGTRLTVV.

The gene calls are TRBV6-1 and TRBJ1-5, with 7 positions matching TRBD1. V was pared by 4 bases and J by 0 bases, with 9 bases of the junction left unmatched. The CDR3 contains 17 residues. The V gene's germline CDR1 is MNHNS and CDR2 SASEGT. As DNA, the CDR3 is TGTGCCAGCAGTGTCGGGACAGCAACATATAGCAATCAGCCCCAGCATTTT. As protein: CASSVGTATYSNQPQHF.

The rearrangement joins TRBV30 to TRBJ2-7; D ambiguous. The ends were cut back, 5 bases at V and 7 bases at J, with 15 bases in the middle. Germline CDR1 is GTSNPN and CDR2 is SVGIG (reference sequence). The CDR3 length is 12 residues. CDR3 DNA sequence: TGTGCCTGGGAGAGTGCTAGGTTTGAGCAGTACTTC. It yields the protein CAWESARFEQYF.

The J gene is TRBJ2-3, the V gene TRBV12-5, with TRBD2 matching 7 bases. In germline, CDR1 is LGHNT, CDR2 FRNRAP. The CDR3 has 18 amino acids. The J segment lost 0 bases and the V segment lost 6 bases, leaving 15 bases of the junction unmatched. The CDR3 loop reads CASGTISGLAESTDTQYF. In nucleotides, the CDR3 is TGTGCTAGTGGAACAATATCGGGGCTAGCGGAAAGCACAGATACGCAGTATTTT.